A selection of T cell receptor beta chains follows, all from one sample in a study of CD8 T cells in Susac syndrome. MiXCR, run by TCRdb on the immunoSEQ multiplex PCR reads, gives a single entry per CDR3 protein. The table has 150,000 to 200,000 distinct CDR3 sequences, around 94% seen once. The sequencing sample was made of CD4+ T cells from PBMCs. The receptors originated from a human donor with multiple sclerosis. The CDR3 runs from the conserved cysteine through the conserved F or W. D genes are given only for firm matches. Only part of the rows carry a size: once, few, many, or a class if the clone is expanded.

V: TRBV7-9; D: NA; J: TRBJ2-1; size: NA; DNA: TGTGCCAGCAGCTCTAACAGCGGGAATGAGCAGTTCTTC; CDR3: CASSSNSGNEQFF
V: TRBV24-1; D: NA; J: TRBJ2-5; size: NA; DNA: TGTGCCACCAGTGAAACAGGGAGAGAGACCCAGTACTTC; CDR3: CATSETGRETQYF
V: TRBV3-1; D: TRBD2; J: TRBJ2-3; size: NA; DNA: TGTGCCAGCAGCTTCCGGACTAGCGGACATACGCAGTATTTT; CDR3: CASSFRTSGHTQYF
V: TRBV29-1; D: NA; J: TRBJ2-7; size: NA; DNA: TGCAGCGTTGTGGGGTCCGGGGCCCTGGGGGAGCAGTACTTC; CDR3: CSVVGSGALGEQYF
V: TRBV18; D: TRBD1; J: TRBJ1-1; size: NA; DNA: TGTGCCAGCTGCCGGGACAGGGGAGGGACTGAAGCTTTCTTT; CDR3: CASCRDRGGTEAFF
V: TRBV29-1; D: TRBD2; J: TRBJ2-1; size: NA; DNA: TGCAGCGTTTCGACTAGCGGTCTTTACAATGAGCAGTTCTTC; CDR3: CSVSTSGLYNEQFF
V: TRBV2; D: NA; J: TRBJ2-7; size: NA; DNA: TGTGCCAGCAGTGTGGGGGTCTACGAGCAGTACTTC; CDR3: CASSVGVYEQYF
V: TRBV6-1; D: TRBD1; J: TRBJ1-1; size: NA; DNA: TGTGCCAGCAGTGCCAGGGGGCTAGGGACTGAAGCTTTCTTT; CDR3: CASSARGLGTEAFF
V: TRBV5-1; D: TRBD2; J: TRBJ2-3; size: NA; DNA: TGCGCCAGCAGCTCCGGGACTAGCGAGTATACGCAGTATTTT; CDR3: CASSSGTSEYTQYF
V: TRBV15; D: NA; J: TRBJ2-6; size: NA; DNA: TGTGCCACCAAACCACTCGAAACGGGGGCCAACGTCCTGACTTTC; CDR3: CATKPLETGANVLTF
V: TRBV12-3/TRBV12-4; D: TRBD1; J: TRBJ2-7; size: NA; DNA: TGTGCCAGCACCTTGACAGGGAATGTTGGAGACGAGCAGTACTTC; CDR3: CASTLTGNVGDEQYF
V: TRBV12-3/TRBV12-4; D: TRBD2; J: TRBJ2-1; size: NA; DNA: TGTGCCACCGCCCGGAGCGGGAGGGATAATGAGCAGTTCTTC; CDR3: CATARSGRDNEQFF
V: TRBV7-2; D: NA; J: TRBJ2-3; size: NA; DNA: TGTGCCAGCACACCGGGACTCCATCCGAGGCATACGCAGTATTTT; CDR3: CASTPGLHPRHTQYF
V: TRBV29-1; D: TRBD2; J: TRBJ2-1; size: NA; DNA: TGCAGCGCAGGACCTAGCGGGACCGAGAATGAGCAGTTCTTC; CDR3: CSAGPSGTENEQFF
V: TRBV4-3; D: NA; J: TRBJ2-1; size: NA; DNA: TGCGCCAGCAGCCAAGTCGAGGGCTTGGCTGAGCAGTTCTTC; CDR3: CASSQVEGLAEQFF
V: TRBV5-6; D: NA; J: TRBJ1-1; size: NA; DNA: TGTGCCAGCAGCGCCATAATCGAGGGGGTAACTGAAGCTTTCTTT; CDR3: CASSAIIEGVTEAFF
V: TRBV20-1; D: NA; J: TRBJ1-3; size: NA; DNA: TGCAGTGCTTCTAGCGTACAGGATTTCTCTGGAAACACCATATATTTT; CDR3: CSASSVQDFSGNTIYF
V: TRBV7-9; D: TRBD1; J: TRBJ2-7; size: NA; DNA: TGTGCCAGCAGCCGAGGGACGGGACAGCCCTACGAGCAGTACTTC; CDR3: CASSRGTGQPYEQYF
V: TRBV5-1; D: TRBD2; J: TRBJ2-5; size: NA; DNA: TGCGCCAGCAGAGGACTAGGAGGAGAGTCGACCCAGTACTTC; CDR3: CASRGLGGESTQYF
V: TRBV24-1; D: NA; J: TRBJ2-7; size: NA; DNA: TGTGCCACCAGTGACTCATTTAGGACGGCTATCAACGAGCAGTACTTC; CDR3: CATSDSFRTAINEQYF
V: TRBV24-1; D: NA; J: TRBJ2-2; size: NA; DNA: TGTGCCACCCGAGGAACCGGGGAGCTGTTTTTT; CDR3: CATRGTGELFF
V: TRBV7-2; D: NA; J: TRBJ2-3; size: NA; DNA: TGTGCCAGCAGCTTCGACAGTACCCGGCGGAGGTTGACAGATACGCAGTATTTT; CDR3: CASSFDSTRRRLTDTQYF
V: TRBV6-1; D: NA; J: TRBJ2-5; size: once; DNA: TGTGCCAGCCGAAGGCAGAGACAAGAGACCCAGTACTTC; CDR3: CASRRQRQETQYF
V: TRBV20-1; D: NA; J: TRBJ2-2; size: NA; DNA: TGCAGTGCTAAAGGGGTCGGAACCGGGGAGCTGTTTTTT; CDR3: CSAKGVGTGELFF
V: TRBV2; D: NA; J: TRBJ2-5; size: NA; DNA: TGTGCCAGCAGTGGGTTGCGGGAGACCCAGTACTTC; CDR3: CASSGLRETQYF
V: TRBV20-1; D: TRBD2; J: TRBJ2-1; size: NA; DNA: TGCAGTGCTAGAGGAGCTAGCGGGAACTCCTACAATGAGCAGTTCTTC; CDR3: CSARGASGNSYNEQFF
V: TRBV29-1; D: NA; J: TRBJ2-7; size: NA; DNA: TGCAGCGTTGTCACAGAGCTCTACGAGCAGTACTTC; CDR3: CSVVTELYEQYF
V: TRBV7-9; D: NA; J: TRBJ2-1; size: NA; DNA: TGTGCCAGCAGCCCCATAGCGATCTTCGAGCAGTTCTTC; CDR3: CASSPIAIFEQFF
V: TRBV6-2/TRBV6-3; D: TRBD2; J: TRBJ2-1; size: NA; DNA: TGTGCCAGCAGTTACCCGGGACTAGCGGCTTACAATGAGCAGTTCTTC; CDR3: CASSYPGLAAYNEQFF
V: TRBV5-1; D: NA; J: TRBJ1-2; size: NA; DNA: TGCGCCAGCAGCTTGATGGCAGGGGTCGACTATGGCTACACCTTC; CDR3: CASSLMAGVDYGYTF
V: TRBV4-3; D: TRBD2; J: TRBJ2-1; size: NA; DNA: TGCGCCAGCAGCCAAGAAACTAGCGGGCGCTATGAGCAGTTCTTC; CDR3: CASSQETSGRYEQFF
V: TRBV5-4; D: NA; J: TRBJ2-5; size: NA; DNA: TGTGCCAGCAGCTTGCTAGCGCGAGTCGAAGAGACCCAGTACTTC; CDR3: CASSLLARVEETQYF
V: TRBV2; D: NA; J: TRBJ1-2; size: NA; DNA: TGTGCCAGCAAGGAAGGAGGTGGCTACACCTTC; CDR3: CASKEGGGYTF
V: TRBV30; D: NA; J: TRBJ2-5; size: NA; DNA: TGTGCCTGGAGTCAAGGGTACCAAGAGACCCAGTACTTC; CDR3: CAWSQGYQETQYF
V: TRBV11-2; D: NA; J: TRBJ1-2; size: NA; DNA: TGTGCCAGCAGCTTAGAGGCCCGGCGGGGCTACACCTTC; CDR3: CASSLEARRGYTF
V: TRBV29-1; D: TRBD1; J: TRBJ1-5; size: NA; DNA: TGCAGCGCTGGGGGCAGGGGGAGCAATCAGCCCCAGCATTTT; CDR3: CSAGGRGSNQPQHF
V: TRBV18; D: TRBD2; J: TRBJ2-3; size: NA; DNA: TGTGCCAGCTCACTTAGCGGGGGAGCCCGCACAGATACGCAGTATTTT; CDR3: CASSLSGGARTDTQYF
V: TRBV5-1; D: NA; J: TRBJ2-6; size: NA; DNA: TGCGCCAGCAGCGTTTACAGGGTGGGGAGCTCTGGGGCCAACGTCCTGACTTTC; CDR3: CASSVYRVGSSGANVLTF
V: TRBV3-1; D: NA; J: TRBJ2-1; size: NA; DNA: TGTGCCAGCAGCCAACCCGCCCTTGGGAGTGAGCAGTTCTTC; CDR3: CASSQPALGSEQFF
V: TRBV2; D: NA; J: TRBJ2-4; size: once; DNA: TGTGCCAGCAGTGTAGGGCCCCTTACTGGAAACATTCAGTACTTC; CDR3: CASSVGPLTGNIQYF
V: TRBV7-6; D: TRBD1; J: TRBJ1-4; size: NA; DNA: TGTGCCAGCAGCACCCGACAGGGCGGAAAACTGTTTTTT; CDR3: CASSTRQGGKLFF
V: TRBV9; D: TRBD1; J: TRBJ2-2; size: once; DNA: TGTGCCAGCAGCGTGGGGGTTGGACAGGGGGCGAGCACCGGGGAGCTGTTTTTT; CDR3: CASSVGVGQGASTGELFF
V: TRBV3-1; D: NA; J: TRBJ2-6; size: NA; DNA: TGTGCCAGCAGCCAAGTAGCCGGAGACTCTGGGGCCAACGTCCTGACTTTC; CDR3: CASSQVAGDSGANVLTF
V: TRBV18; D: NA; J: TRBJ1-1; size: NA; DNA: TGTGCCAGCTCACCACAGGTGGGTGAAGCTTTCTTT; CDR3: CASSPQVGEAFF
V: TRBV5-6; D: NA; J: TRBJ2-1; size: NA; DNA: TGTGCCAGCAGCTACAGGAATGAGCAGTTCTTC; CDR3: CASSYRNEQFF
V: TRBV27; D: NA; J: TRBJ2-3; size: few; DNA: TGTGCCAGCAGTTTGGGGGTTACGCAGTATTTT; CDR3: CASSLGVTQYF
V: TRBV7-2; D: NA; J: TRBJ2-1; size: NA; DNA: TGTGCCAGCAGCTTCGGGGCCTCGGGGCCCGGCGAGCAGTTCTTC; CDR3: CASSFGASGPGEQFF
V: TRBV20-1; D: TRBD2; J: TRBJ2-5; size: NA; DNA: TGCAGTGCGAGTCTGACTAGCGGGTACCAAGAGACCCAGTACTTC; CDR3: CSASLTSGYQETQYF
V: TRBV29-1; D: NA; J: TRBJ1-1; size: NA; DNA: TGCAGCGCGGCGTGGAGCATGAACACTGAAGCTTTCTTT; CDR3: CSAAWSMNTEAFF
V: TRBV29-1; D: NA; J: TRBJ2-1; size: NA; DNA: TGCAGCGTTGTGGAGCTAAGGGGGGATGAGCAGTTCTTC; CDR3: CSVVELRGDEQFF
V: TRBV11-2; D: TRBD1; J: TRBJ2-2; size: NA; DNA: TGTGCCAGCAGCTCAATCGACAGGGCGAACACCGGGGAGCTGTTTTTT; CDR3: CASSSIDRANTGELFF
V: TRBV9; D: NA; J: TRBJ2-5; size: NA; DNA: TGTGCCAGCAGCGTAGACCATTTAGGGGAGACCCAGTACTTC; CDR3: CASSVDHLGETQYF
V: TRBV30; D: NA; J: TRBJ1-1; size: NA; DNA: TGTGCCGGGGGGGTGGCCGCGGCTTTCTTT; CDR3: CAGGVAAAFF
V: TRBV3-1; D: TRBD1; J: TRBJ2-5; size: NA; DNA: TGTGCCAGCAGCCAGCTTCAGGGGGTAGGAGAGACCCAGTACTTC; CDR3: CASSQLQGVGETQYF
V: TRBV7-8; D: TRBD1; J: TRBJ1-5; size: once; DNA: TGTGCCAGCAGCTTATCAGGGACAGGGAAGGAACGGCATTTT; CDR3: CASSLSGTGKERHF
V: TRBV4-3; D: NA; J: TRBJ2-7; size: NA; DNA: TGCGCCAGCAGCCAACTTAGGACGGACTCCTACGAGCAGTACTTC; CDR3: CASSQLRTDSYEQYF
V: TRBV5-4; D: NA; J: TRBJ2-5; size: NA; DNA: TGTGCCAGCAGCCCCGCGGGAAGCGAGACCCAGTACTTC; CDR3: CASSPAGSETQYF